These T cell receptor beta chains were read from a single sample in a study of T cell repertoires in cytomegalovirus infection. TCRdb reanalysed the reads using MiXCR and keeps one entry per CDR3 protein. The table lists roughly 920,000 distinct CDR3 sequences, 30% to 40% of them singletons. These TCRs' antigens remain unknown. The starting material was cultured CD8+ T cells from PBMCs, obtained from culture after CMV antigen stimulation. The receptors come from a human donor in good health (CMV status not recorded). Some clones in this sample may be carry-over from other donors' samples. Each CDR3 is given with its conserved first and last residue. D genes are given only for firm matches. Size values are once, few and many counts, or a class for expanded clones, and some rows have none.

clone size	V gene	J gene	D gene	CDR3 protein	CDR3 DNA
.	TRBV12-3/TRBV12-4	TRBJ2-5	.	CASRLDTGSQYF	TGTGCCAGCAGATTAGATACAGGGTCCCAGTACTTC
many	TRBV5-5	TRBJ2-3	TRBD1	CASSRTGGSSTDTQYF	TGTGCCAGCAGCCGCACAGGGGGATCTAGCACAGATACGCAGTATTTT
.	TRBV7-3	TRBJ1-5	TRBD1	CASSFGTECSNQPQHF	TGTGCCAGCAGCTTCGGGACAGAGTGTAGCAATCAGCCCCAGCATTTT
.	TRBV7-9	TRBJ1-1	.	CASSLRGAQNTEAFF	TGTGCCAGCAGCTTAAGGGGGGCCCAGAACACTGAAGCTTTCTTT
many	TRBV7-9	TRBJ1-4	.	CASSLGTDNEKLFF	TGTGCCAGCAGCTTAGGGACAGATAATGAAAAACTGTTTTTT
few	TRBV4-1	TRBJ2-1	TRBD1	CASSPLGQGGYEQFF	TGCGCCAGCAGCCCCCTTGGACAGGGGGGGTATGAGCAGTTCTTC
few	TRBV28	TRBJ1-5	.	CASSPRGGRSQPQHF	TGTGCCAGCAGTCCCCGGGGGGGGCGATCTCAGCCCCAGCATTTT
once	TRBV20-1	TRBJ2-1	.	CSARDWGDEHNEQFF	TGCAGTGCTAGAGATTGGGGGGATGAGCACAATGAGCAGTTCTTC
few	TRBV7-8	TRBJ2-5	.	CASSSPDRVQETQYF	TGTGCCAGCAGCTCCCCGGATCGCGTTCAAGAGACCCAGTACTTC
.	TRBV7-8	TRBJ2-2	TRBD1	CASSLAPPGQGARTGELFF	TGTGCCAGCAGCTTAGCCCCTCCCGGACAGGGGGCGAGAACCGGGGAGCTGTTTTTT
.	TRBV20-1	TRBJ2-4	.	CSARGDKEIAKNIQYF	TGCAGTGCTAGAGGGGACAAAGAAATAGCCAAAAACATTCAGTACTTC
few	TRBV4-1	TRBJ1-6	.	CASSPSGPRNSPLHF	TGCGCCAGCAGCCCCTCGGGGCCGCGTAATTCACCCCTCCACTTT
.	TRBV5-1	TRBJ1-1	TRBD1	CASSRGTGGKNTEAFF	TGCGCCAGCAGCCGGGGGACAGGGGGGAAGAACACTGAAGCTTTCTTT
many	TRBV7-2	TRBJ2-1	.	CASSFWEGHEQFF	TGTGCCAGCAGCTTTTGGGAAGGACATGAGCAGTTCTTC
.	TRBV9	TRBJ2-6	.	CASSPKEDSGANVLTF	TGTGCCAGCAGCCCCAAGGAGGACTCTGGGGCCAACGTCCTGACTTTC
few	TRBV28	TRBJ1-3	.	CASMAGLMDTIYF	TGTGCCAGCATGGCAGGTTTAATGGACACCATATATTTT
.	TRBV27	TRBJ1-2	.	CASSLSSESGRYGYTF	TGTGCCAGCAGTTTATCGTCAGAGTCGGGCCGCTATGGCTACACCTTC
.	TRBV11-2	TRBJ1-1	TRBD1	CASSPWDREGARDTEAFF	TGTGCCAGCAGCCCCTGGGACAGGGAAGGTGCGAGAGACACTGAAGCTTTCTTT
.	TRBV29-1	TRBJ2-3	.	CSVGGGTDTQYF	TGCAGCGTTGGCGGGGGCACAGATACGCAGTATTTT
.	TRBV4-1	TRBJ1-2	.	CASSQLKGDFYGYTF	TGCGCCAGCAGCCAATTGAAGGGGGATTTCTATGGCTACACCTTC
medium-sized	TRBV7-6	TRBJ2-3	TRBD2	CASSHGGSTDTQYF	TGTGCCAGCAGCCACGGGGGGTCGACAGATACGCAGTATTTT
few	TRBV12-3/TRBV12-4	TRBJ2-7	.	CASSLYRAAYEQYF	TGTGCCAGCAGTTTATACAGGGCCGCCTACGAGCAGTACTTC
many	TRBV7-8	TRBJ1-1	.	CASSLAPHLNTEAFF	TGTGCCAGCAGCTTAGCCCCTCATTTGAACACTGAAGCTTTCTTT
.	TRBV12-3/TRBV12-4	TRBJ2-7	TRBD1	CASSLWAGGSYEQYF	TGTGCCAGCAGTTTATGGGCAGGGGGTAGCTACGAGCAGTACTTC
few	TRBV4-1	TRBJ1-2	.	CASSGSDGYTF	TGCGCCAGCAGCGGTTCGGATGGCTACACCTTC
few	TRBV5-6	TRBJ2-1	.	CASSGGARPFEEQFF	TGTGCCAGCAGCGGGGGTGCCAGACCTTTCGAGGAGCAGTTCTTC
few	TRBV13	TRBJ2-7	TRBD1	CASSQTGAEQYF	TGTGCCAGCAGCCAGACAGGGGCCGAGCAGTACTTC
many	TRBV7-9	TRBJ1-1	TRBD1	CASSPPRTGTINEAFF	TGTGCCAGCAGCCCACCTCGGACAGGGACCATTAATGAAGCTTTCTTT
many	TRBV7-6	TRBJ2-1	.	CASSLGGRSNEQFF	TGTGCCAGCAGCTTAGGAGGCAGGTCCAATGAGCAGTTCTTC
few	TRBV4-3	TRBJ2-5	.	CASSQDLGRTGVETQYF	TGCGCCAGCAGCCAAGATTTGGGACGGACGGGGGTAGAGACCCAGTACTTC
.	TRBV6-1	TRBJ2-1	.	CASSELDNEQFF	TGTGCCAGCAGTGAACTGGACAATGAGCAGTTCTTC
.	TRBV11-2	TRBJ2-1	TRBD2	CASSTFSGTSGGDEQFF	TGTGCCAGCAGCACCTTTTCCGGGACTAGCGGGGGGGATGAGCAGTTCTTC
few	TRBV6-6	TRBJ2-3	.	CASSYPYGDTQYF	TGTGCCAGCAGTTACCCCTACGGAGATACGCAGTATTTT
.	TRBV5-5	TRBJ2-6	.	CASSPLVYSGANVLTF	TGTGCCAGCAGCCCTTTAGTGTACTCTGGGGCCAACGTCCTGACTTTC
.	TRBV3-1	TRBJ2-3	TRBD2	CASSQAGLVTDTQYF	TGTGCCAGCAGCCAAGCGGGACTAGTCACAGATACGCAGTATTTT
.	TRBV4-3	TRBJ2-5	TRBD2	CASSPGFMRGGQETQYF	TGCGCCAGCAGCCCCGGTTTTATGCGGGGGGGACAAGAGACCCAGTACTTC